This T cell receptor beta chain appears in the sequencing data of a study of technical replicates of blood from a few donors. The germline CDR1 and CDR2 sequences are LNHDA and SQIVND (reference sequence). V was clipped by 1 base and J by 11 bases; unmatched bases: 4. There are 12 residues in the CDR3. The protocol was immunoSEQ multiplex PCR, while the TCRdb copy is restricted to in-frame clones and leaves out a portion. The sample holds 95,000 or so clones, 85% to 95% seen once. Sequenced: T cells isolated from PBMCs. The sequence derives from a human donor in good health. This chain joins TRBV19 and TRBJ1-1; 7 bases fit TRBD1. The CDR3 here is CASSIGQGNAFF. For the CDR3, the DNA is TGTGCCAGTAGTATAGGACAGGGCAATGCTTTCTTT.